The following is a T cell receptor (beta chain) sequence with its context. Its antigen remains unidentified. The sample originates from a study of breast tumors, draining lymph nodes, adjacent tissues. TCRdb redid the calling of the multiplex PCR reads with MiXCR, one entry per CDR3 protein. The sample carries 270,000 or so distinct CDR3 sequences, about 33% recorded once. Breast cancer patients provided tissue from their axillary draining lymph nodes. Per germline, CDR1 SNHLY and CDR2 FYNNEI. V lost 8 bases and J lost 3; bases outside the gene matches: 6. The CDR3 has 13 amino acids. General study points: Tumor repertoires ranked between lymph nodes and nontumor tissue in diversity, with V and J gene preferences. Data only fit, rather than demonstrated, lymph node origin of most tumor T cells. Data fit most tumor T cells coming from lymph node, expanding in tumor. Luminal-like breast cancer showed significantly greater tumor-nontumor repertoire similarity than basal-like breast cancer did.

The rearrangement joins TRBV2 to TRBJ2-5, with 7 bases fitting TRBD2. The sample consisted of axillary lymph node tissue. This receptor was taken from a female donor with breast cancer. Some clones in this sample may be carry-over from other donors' samples. CDR3 coding DNA: TGTGCCAGCCAGCGGGACGGAAAAGAGACCCAGTACTTC. This translates into CASQRDGKETQYF.